These 30 T cell receptor beta chains share one sample of origin, sequenced in a study of regulatory T cells in long-lasting Graves disease. For TCR beta, libraries came from iRepertoire HTBI primers and Arm-PCR of CDR3 regions. A single record per CDR3 protein comes from TCRdb applying MiXCR to the multiplex PCR reads. The repertoire includes around 400,000 distinct CDR3 sequences, roughly a quarter of them detected once, and roughly 26% sits in the top ten. Sample time point: persistent/refractory GD, antithyroid drugs over 5 years with positive TRAb. The TCR library was made from RNA that had been extracted from PBMCs in TRIzol. Sequenced material: peripheral blood mononuclear cells (PBMCs), taken when the disease was refractory, from a patient treated with antithyroid drugs. Receptors were obtained from a female donor with Graves disease.

The chain links TRBV28 to TRBJ2-5; D is possibly TRBD1 (6 bases). The germline V gene has CDR1 MDHEN and CDR2 SYDVKM. The CDR3 has 16 residues. V was clipped by 7 bases and J by 2 bases, with 20 bases between them. The CDR3 DNA reads as TGTGCCAGCACCCAAAGGGTCTCAGGGGATCAAGAGACCCAGTACTTC. Its translation: CASTQRVSGDQETQYF.

This clonotype was seen only a few times. CDR3 coding DNA: TGTGCCAGCAGCCAAAATTTTACATCCTATGGCTACACCTTC. This encodes CASSQNFTSYGYTF. The gene calls are TRBV3-1 and TRBJ1-2; D is ambiguous. CDR1 LGHDT and CDR2 YNNKEL come from the germline V gene (reference sequence). Trimming took off 2 bases at V and 4 bases at J, with 11 bases between the two ends. CDR3 length: 14 residues. Based on the CDR3 plus reference TRBV3-1 and TRBJ1-2, the full variable domain is DTAVSQTPKYLVTQMGNDKSIKCEQNLGHDTMYWYKQDSKKFLKIMFSYNNKELIINETVPNRFSPKSPDKAHLNLHINSLELGDSAVYFCASSQNFTSYGYTFGSGTRLTVV.

The rearrangement uses TRBV5-6 and TRBJ1-2, with D unresolved. CDR1 is SGHDT, CDR2 YYEEEE, per germline. The CDR3 totals 15 residues. Deletions cut 0 bases from V and 6 bases from J, with 15 bases between. Written as DNA, the CDR3 is TGTGCCAGCAGCTTGGAAGGACTCAGAACCCATGGCTACACCTTC. Its translation is CASSLEGLRTHGYTF. The whole variable domain, filled in from reference TRBV5-6 and TRBJ1-2, reads DAGVTQSPTHLIKTRGQQVTLRCSPKSGHDTVSWYQQALGQGPQFIFQYYEEEERQRGNFPDRFSGHQFPNYSSELNVNALLLGDSALYLCASSLEGLRTHGYTFGSGTRLTVV.

This chain connects TRBV5-1 to TRBJ1-2; perhaps TRBD1 as D (6 bases). Germline CDR1 and CDR2: SGHRS and YFSETQ. V was pared by 7 bases and J by 0 bases, with 19 bases between. The CDR3 runs to 16 residues. The CDR3, as DNA: TGCGCCAGCCGCCGCGCCTTGCAGGGGTCTAACTATGGCTACACCTTC. This sequence encodes CASRRALQGSNYGYTF.

On this clonotype: This may come from a read error, since a much larger clone is one base off. J is TRBJ1-2 and V is TRBV2; the D is unclear. This CDR3 comprises 10 residues. Germline V lookup: CDR1 SNHLY, CDR2 FYNNEI. The CDR3: CVSSGAGYTF. The CDR3 coding sequence is TGTGTCAGCAGCGGAGCGGGCTACACCTTC.

The chain couples TRBV5-1 to TRBJ1-2, with 9 nucleotides matching TRBD1. Trimming at V came to 3 bases and at J to 8 bases, leaving 11 bases not matched to a gene. The CDR3 totals 15 residues. From germline, CDR1 is SGHRS and CDR2 YFSETQ. The CDR3 reads CASSWEAGQGGGYTF. CDR3 DNA sequence: TGCGCCAGCAGCTGGGAGGCGGGACAGGGAGGAGGCTACACCTTC.

This clonotype has a handful of counts. The V gene is TRBV19, the J gene TRBJ2-2; 7 bases align to TRBD2. This CDR3 contains 15 residues. V lost 1 base, J lost 7 bases, and 6 bases stayed unmatched. Germline V gene data show CDR1 as LNHDA and CDR2 as SQIVND (reference sequence). CDR3 nucleotide sequence: TGTGCCAGTAGTATAGCGGGAGGTGGAGTCGGGGAGCTGTTTTTT. It specifies CASSIAGGGVGELFF.

Of note for this clonotype: This could be a read error, since a much larger clone is one nucleotide away. The CDR3 ends on some other residue instead of the conserved phenylalanine or tryptophan, so this is likely a read error. The V call is TRBV19, the J call TRBJ2-2; tentatively, D is TRBD1 or TRBD2 (6 bases each). CDR3 size: 16 residues. V dropped 7 bases and J dropped 6 bases, with 21 bases sitting between them. Germline V gene data show CDR1 as LNHDA and CDR2 as SQIVND (reference sequence). The CDR3 loop reads CASTEQKGGFAGELFS. The CDR3 bases are TGTGCCAGTACCGAACAGAAGGGGGGTTTTGCCGGGGAGCTGTTTTCT.

This clonotype was found many times. The chain is built from TRBV6-5 and TRBJ2-7; D remains unclear. This CDR3 is 13 amino acids long. V lost 3 bases to trimming and J lost 3 bases, with 9 bases between them. CDR1 and CDR2 from the germline V gene are MNHEY and SVGAGI. The CDR3 DNA reads TGTGCCAGCAGTTATAATCGATTCTACGAGCAGTACTTC. Translation gives CASSYNRFYEQYF.

This clonotype was seen a handful of times. The chain combines TRBV5-1 with TRBJ1-1; D not resolved. This CDR3 is 16 amino acids long. Germline loops: CDR1 SGHRS, CDR2 YFSETQ. Deletions cut 4 bases from V and 1 base from J, with 17 bases between. The DNA of the CDR3 is TGCGCCAGCAGCAGCAACATACCCGGGAAGAACACTGAAGCTTTCTTT. Protein: CASSSNIPGKNTEAFF.

The chain links TRBV5-6 to TRBJ2-7; 9 nucleotides agree with TRBD1. V trimming: 5 bases; J trimming: 5 bases; junction bases outside the gene matches: 8. In germline, CDR1 is SGHDT, CDR2 YYEEEE. This CDR3 region has 14 residues. The CDR3 bases are TGTGCCAGCAGGCCCGGGACAGGGATACACGAGCAGTACTTC. Its translation is CASRPGTGIHEQYF.

This clonotype was detected a few times. The rearrangement uses TRBV20-1 and TRBJ2-7; 13 nucleotides match TRBD2. Germline values: CDR1 DFQATT, CDR2 SNEGSKA (reference sequence). The CDR3 covers 14 residues. J was trimmed by 4 bases and V by 8 bases; bases with no gene match: 8. The DNA of the CDR3 is TGCAGTTCTATACTACTAGCGGGAGGGTACGAGCAGTACTTC. It is translated as CSSILLAGGYEQYF.

This clonotype appeared a few times. J is TRBJ2-5 and V is TRBV27, with 7 bases matching TRBD2. The CDR3 has 14 residues. Looked up from germline, CDR1 is MNHEY and CDR2 is SMNVEV (reference sequence). The V and J ends lost 8 bases and 3 bases, in that order; junction bases with no gene match: 9. The CDR3 loop is CASEGLGGKETQYF. The CDR3 nucleotides are TGTGCCAGCGAGGGCCTGGGGGGGAAAGAGACCCAGTACTTC.

This clonotype was counted only a few times. The chain recombines TRBV5-6 with TRBJ1-2; tentatively, D is TRBD1 (5 bases). CDR1 and CDR2 from the germline V gene are SGHDT and YYEEEE. The CDR3 is made up of 18 amino acids. Trimming cost V 4 bases and J 0 bases, with 22 bases left between them. The CDR3 sequence is CASSALRGWVQTNYGYTF. The CDR3 coding sequence is TGTGCCAGCAGCGCTCTGAGGGGCTGGGTACAAACTAACTATGGCTACACCTTC.

Concerning this clonotype itself: The junction does not match germline at one end; this may be a read error. The rearrangement uses TRBV30 and TRBJ2-7; the D gene is possibly TRBD1 (6 bases). This CDR3 comprises 17 residues. Germline V gives CDR1 GTSNPN, CDR2 SVGIG (reference sequence). CDR3 residues: CAWSRTSQGLSSYGQYF. For the CDR3, the DNA is TGTGCCTGGAGTCGAACTTCACAGGGCCTAAGCTCCTACGGGCAGTACTTC.

The chain joins TRBV28 to TRBJ1-3, with unresolved D. Germline V gene lookup returns CDR1 MDHEN and CDR2 SYDVKM. CDR3 length equals 16 residues. V was shortened by 3 bases and J by 0 bases, with 12 bases between the two germline ends. The CDR3 DNA follows: TGTGCCAGCAGTTTCAGGAGCCGCTACTCTGGAAACACCATATATTTT. Amino acids: CASSFRSRYSGNTIYF.

A few counts support this clonotype. CDR3 protein: CARPEGGKREGRETQYF. The CDR3 DNA sequence: TGTGCCAGACCCGAAGGGGGGAAGCGGGAGGGCCGGGAGACCCAGTACTTC. The chain couples TRBV6-1 to TRBJ2-5; 10 nucleotides agree with TRBD2. CDR3 length: 17 amino acids. V lost 9 bases and J lost 5; bases outside the gene matches: 18. The V gene's germline CDR1 is MNHNS and CDR2 SASEGT.

The chain couples TRBV20-1 to TRBJ1-5, with D uncertain. The CDR3 length is 12 residues. Germline CDR1 is DFQATT and CDR2 is SNEGSKA (reference sequence). V was clipped by 3 bases and J by 5 bases, with 8 bases between them. In DNA form, the CDR3 reads TGCAGTGCTAGGGTGGGATATCAGCCCCAGCATTTT. Protein product: CSARVGYQPQHF.

This clonotype was seen a handful of times. This rearrangement joins TRBV29-1 to TRBJ1-2; TRBD1 agrees at 7 bases. J lost 6 bases, V lost 7 bases, and 14 bases had no gene match. Germline values: CDR1 SQVTM, CDR2 ANQGSEA. This CDR3 region has 14 residues. CDR3 region: CSAGPLQGSNGYTF. The CDR3 DNA is TGCAGCGCCGGACCCTTACAGGGGAGCAATGGCTACACCTTC.

In this sample, this clonotype turned up many times. This chain connects TRBV2 to TRBJ2-5; unclear D gene. Trimming took 6 bases from V and 5 from J, leaving 10 bases between them. The CDR3 has 12 amino acids. Looked up from germline, CDR1 is SNHLY and CDR2 is FYNNEI. CDR3 loop: CASRSDGETQYF. DNA of the CDR3: TGTGCCAGCAGATCCGATGGGGAGACCCAGTACTTC.

This clonotype was counted a single time. This may be a read error: a much more frequent sequence differs by one nucleotide. This sequence joins TRBV3-1 and TRBJ2-5; TRBD1 matches at 8 bases. The J call may be faulty, since TRBJ2-1 better matches the DNA end. There are 15 residues in the CDR3. CDR1 and CDR2 (germline): LGHDT, YNNKEL (reference sequence). The chain's CDR3 is CASSPPGQDYNKQFF. CDR3 DNA sequence: TGTGCCAGCAGCCCTCCGGGACAGGACTACAATAAGCAGTTCTTC.

As regards this clonotype: This sequence may be a read error, since a much larger clone differs from it by one base. The chain combines TRBV2 with TRBJ2-2, with D perhaps TRBD1 or TRBD2 (5 bases each). The CDR3 extends over 14 amino acids. Germline V gene sequence: CDR1 SNHLY, CDR2 FYNNEI. The CDR3 nucleotides read TGTGCCAGCAGTGGAGGCCAAATCCGAGGGGAGCTGTCTTTT. It is translated as CASSGGQIRGELSF.

This clonotype appeared a few times. This sequence joins TRBV20-1 and TRBJ2-5; 7 bases match TRBD1. The CDR3 is made up of 13 amino acids. V shed 6 bases, J shed 4 bases, and the junction held 8 bases outside the gene matches. Germline CDR1 is DFQATT and CDR2 is SNEGSKA (reference sequence). The CDR3 region is CSAQGQPGETQYF. CDR3 nucleotide sequence: TGCAGTGCGCAGGGACAGCCCGGAGAGACCCAGTACTTC.

The sample holds a few counts of this clonotype. The chain recombines TRBV18 with TRBJ2-7; 7 bases align to TRBD2. CDR1 and CDR2 (germline): KGHSH, LQKENI. V gave up 6 bases and J gave up 7 bases; unmatched junction bases: 12. The CDR3 covers 14 residues. The CDR3 nucleotides are TGTGCCAGCTCGCGGGAGACAAGCCTACGAGAGCAGTACTTC. It translates to CASSRETSLREQYF.

With respect to this clonotype: At one end the junction does not follow the germline gene, possibly because of a read error. V and J are TRBV2 and TRBJ2-7; either TRBD1 or TRBD2 may fit D (5 bases each). Germline V CDR1 and CDR2: SNHLY, FYNNEI. CDR3 length equals 13 residues. The CDR3 region has the DNA TGTGCCTGCAGTGAGGGGACCTCTGGAGAGCAGTACTTC. Its translation: CACSEGTSGEQYF. Based on the CDR3 plus reference TRBV2 and TRBJ2-7, the full variable domain is EPEVTQTPSHQVTQMGQEVILRCVPISNHLYFYWYRQILGQKVEFLVSFYNNEISEKSEIFDDQFSVERPDGSNFTLKIRSTKLEDSAMYFCACSEGTSGEQYFGPGTRLTVT.

This clonotype was seen only a few times. V is TRBV25-1 and J is TRBJ2-2; the D gene is possibly TRBD1 (5 bases). The germline V gene has CDR1 MGHDK and CDR2 SYGVNS. The CDR3 runs to 16 residues. The germline V and J ends were trimmed by 1 base and 0 bases, with 9 bases remaining between them. The CDR3 is CASSEFRGANTGELFF. CDR3 nucleotides: TGTGCCAGCAGTGAATTTAGGGGTGCGAACACCGGGGAGCTGTTTTTT.

This chain connects TRBV28 to TRBJ2-3; 11 bases are a match to TRBD2. With V trimmed by 1 base and J by 6 bases, 3 bases remained unmatched. CDR1 and CDR2 (germline): MDHEN, SYDVKM. The CDR3 consists of 15 residues. The CDR3 bases are TGTGCCAGCAGTTTATCGACTAGCGGGATGGATACGCAGTATTTT. Encoded protein: CASSLSTSGMDTQYF.

Comment on this clonotype: A much bigger clone sits one base away, suggesting this may be a read error. The gene calls are TRBV30 and TRBJ1-5; D is uncertain. V was pared by 5 bases and J by 1 base, with 6 bases between. CDR1 is GTSNPN and CDR2 is SVGIG in the germline V gene (reference sequence). The CDR3 is 12 amino acids. Written as DNA, the CDR3 is TGTGCCTGGCCGCCGAGCAATCAGCCCCAGCATTTT. Protein: CAWPPSNQPQHF.

This clonotype was observed many times. This chain links TRBV10-3 with TRBJ1-1; D gene unclear. This CDR3 comprises 14 residues. In germline, CDR1 is ENHRY, CDR2 SYGVKD. V was trimmed by 5 bases and J by 0 bases, leaving 10 bases between them. The CDR3: CAISRTELNTEAFF. In DNA, the CDR3 is TGTGCCATCAGTCGAACAGAACTGAACACTGAAGCTTTCTTT.

This clonotype was detected ten times or more. The chain joins TRBV27 to TRBJ1-2; D is uncertain. This CDR3 region has 17 residues. From germline, CDR1 is MNHEY and CDR2 SMNVEV (reference sequence). The V and J ends lost 2 bases and 10 bases respectively, with 26 bases between them. The CDR3 reads CASSLGFTSRSIEDYTF. The DNA for the CDR3 is TGTGCCAGCAGTTTAGGTTTCACCTCTCGATCTATCGAAGACTACACCTTC.